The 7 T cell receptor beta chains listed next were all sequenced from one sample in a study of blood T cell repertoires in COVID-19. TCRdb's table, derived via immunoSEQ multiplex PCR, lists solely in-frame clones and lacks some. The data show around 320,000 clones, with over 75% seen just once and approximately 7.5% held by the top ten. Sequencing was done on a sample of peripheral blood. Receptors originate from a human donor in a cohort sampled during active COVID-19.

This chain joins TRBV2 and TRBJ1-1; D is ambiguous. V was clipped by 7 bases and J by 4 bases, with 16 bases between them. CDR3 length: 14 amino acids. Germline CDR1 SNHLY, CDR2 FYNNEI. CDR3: CASKLGRGPTEAFF. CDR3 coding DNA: TGTGCCAGCAAATTGGGTAGAGGGCCCACTGAAGCTTTCTTT.

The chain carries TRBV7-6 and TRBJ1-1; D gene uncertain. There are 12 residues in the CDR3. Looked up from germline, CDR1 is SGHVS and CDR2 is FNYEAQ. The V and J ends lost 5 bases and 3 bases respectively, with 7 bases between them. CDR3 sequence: CASSPPYTEAFF. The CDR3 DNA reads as TGTGCCAGCAGCCCCCCATACACTGAAGCTTTCTTT.

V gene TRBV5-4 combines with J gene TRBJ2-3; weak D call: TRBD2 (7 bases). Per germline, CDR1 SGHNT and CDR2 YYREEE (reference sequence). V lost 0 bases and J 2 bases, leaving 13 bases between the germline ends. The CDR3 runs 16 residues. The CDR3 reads CASSLGAGAITDTQYF. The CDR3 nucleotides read TGTGCCAGCAGCTTGGGGGCGGGGGCCATCACAGATACGCAGTATTTT.

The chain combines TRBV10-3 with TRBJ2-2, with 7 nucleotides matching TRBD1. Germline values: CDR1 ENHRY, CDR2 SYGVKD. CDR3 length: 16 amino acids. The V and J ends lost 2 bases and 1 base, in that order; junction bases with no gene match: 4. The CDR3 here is CAISERGTENTGELFF. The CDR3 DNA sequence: TGTGCCATCAGTGAGAGGGGGACAGAGAACACCGGGGAGCTGTTTTTT.

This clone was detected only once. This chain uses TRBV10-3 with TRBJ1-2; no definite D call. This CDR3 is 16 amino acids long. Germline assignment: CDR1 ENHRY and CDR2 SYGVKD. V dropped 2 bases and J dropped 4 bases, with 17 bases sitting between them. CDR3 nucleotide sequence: TGTGCCATCAGTGAGGGAGTTCTGTCTCGGGGCTATGGCTACACCTTC. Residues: CAISEGVLSRGYGYTF.

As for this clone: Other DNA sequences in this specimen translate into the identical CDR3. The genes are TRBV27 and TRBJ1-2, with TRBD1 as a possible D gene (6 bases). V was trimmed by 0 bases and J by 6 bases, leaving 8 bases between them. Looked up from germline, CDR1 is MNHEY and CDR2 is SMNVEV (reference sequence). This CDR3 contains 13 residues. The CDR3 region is CASSLSGGDGYTF. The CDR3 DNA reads TGTGCCAGCAGTTTATCAGGGGGGGATGGCTACACCTTC.

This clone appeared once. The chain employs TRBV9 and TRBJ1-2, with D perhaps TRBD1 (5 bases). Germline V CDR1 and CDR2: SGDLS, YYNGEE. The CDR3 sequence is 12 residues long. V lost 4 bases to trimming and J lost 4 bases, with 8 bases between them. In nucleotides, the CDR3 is TGTGCCAGCAGCAAGCAGGGCTATGGCTACACCTTC. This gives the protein CASSKQGYGYTF.